A selection of T cell receptor beta chains follows, all from one sample in a study of cytomegalovirus exposure and HLA in healthy donors. Here immunoSEQ multiplex PCR was the method, and the copy in TCRdb shows in-frame clones only, minus some. The sample yields around 150,000 clones, roughly 80% seen once. Material: PBMCs. The receptors stem from a woman aged 25 to 39 in good health and CMV-seropositive. The CDR3 runs from the conserved cysteine through the conserved F or W. Each record gives: CDR3 protein, CDR3 DNA, D gene, J gene, clone size, V gene. D genes are given only for firm matches. Part of the rows lack a size; the others show once, few, many or a class for expanded clones.

CDR3 protein: CASSWRGGENIQYF
CDR3 DNA: TGTGCCAGCAGCTGGCGAGGGGGCGAAAACATTCAGTACTTC
D gene: TRBD1
J gene: TRBJ2-4
clone size: NA
V gene: TRBV5-4

CDR3 protein: CASSIAPGGASYGYTF
CDR3 DNA: TGTGCCAGTAGTATAGCTCCAGGGGGCGCCTCCTATGGCTACACCTTC
D gene: TRBD1
J gene: TRBJ1-2
clone size: NA
V gene: TRBV19

CDR3 protein: CASSRYWDKKAKNIQYF
CDR3 DNA: TGCGCCAGCAGCCGGTACTGGGACAAAAAAGCCAAAAACATTCAGTACTTC
D gene: NA
J gene: TRBJ2-4
clone size: NA
V gene: TRBV4-3

CDR3 protein: CASTEVSSGNTIYF
CDR3 DNA: TGTGCCAGCACCGAGGTGAGCTCTGGAAACACCATATATTTT
D gene: NA
J gene: TRBJ1-3
clone size: NA
V gene: TRBV6-8

CDR3 protein: CASSPLTGQNSGNTIYF
CDR3 DNA: TGTGCCAGCTCACCACTGACGGGACAGAACTCTGGAAACACCATATATTTT
D gene: TRBD1
J gene: TRBJ1-3
clone size: NA
V gene: TRBV18

CDR3 protein: CASSHDREGYTGELFF
CDR3 DNA: TGTGCCAGCAGCCACGACAGGGAAGGTTACACCGGGGAGCTGTTTTTT
D gene: TRBD1
J gene: TRBJ2-2
clone size: NA
V gene: TRBV5-6

CDR3 protein: CASSRTGDNRNYGYTF
CDR3 DNA: TGCGCCAGCAGCCGGACAGGGGACAACAGAAACTATGGCTACACCTTC
D gene: TRBD1
J gene: TRBJ1-2
clone size: NA
V gene: TRBV5-1

CDR3 protein: CASTVDQGSLAGEQFF
CDR3 DNA: TGTGCCAGCACCGTTGACCAGGGGAGTCTAGCCGGTGAGCAGTTCTTC
D gene: NA
J gene: TRBJ2-1
clone size: NA
V gene: TRBV7-8

CDR3 protein: CASSLSRQGRDEQFF
CDR3 DNA: TGTGCCAGCAGCTTAAGCAGGCAGGGTCGGGATGAGCAGTTCTTC
D gene: NA
J gene: TRBJ2-1
clone size: NA
V gene: TRBV7-9

CDR3 protein: CASSFTGTGHEQYF
CDR3 DNA: TGTGCCAGCAGTTTCACCGGGACAGGCCACGAGCAGTACTTC
D gene: TRBD1
J gene: TRBJ2-7
clone size: NA
V gene: TRBV28

CDR3 protein: CASIPGRGRNTEAFF
CDR3 DNA: TGTGCCAGCATCCCGGGGAGGGGTCGGAACACTGAAGCTTTCTTT
D gene: NA
J gene: TRBJ1-1
clone size: NA
V gene: TRBV6-5

CDR3 protein: CASSLNGGRQETQYF
CDR3 DNA: TGTGCCAGCAGCTTAAACGGGGGGCGGCAAGAGACCCAGTACTTC
D gene: NA
J gene: TRBJ2-5
clone size: NA
V gene: TRBV7-3

CDR3 protein: CASSLSPSSYNSPLHF
CDR3 DNA: TGTGCCAGCAGCTTAAGTCCGAGCTCCTATAATTCACCCCTCCACTTT
D gene: NA
J gene: TRBJ1-6
clone size: few
V gene: TRBV7-3

CDR3 protein: CASSGQGAQETQYF
CDR3 DNA: TGTGCCAGCAGTGGTCAGGGGGCCCAAGAGACCCAGTACTTC
D gene: TRBD1
J gene: TRBJ2-5
clone size: NA
V gene: TRBV2

CDR3 protein: CASSPAGFNQPQHF
CDR3 DNA: TGTGCCAGCTCACCTGCGGGATTCAATCAGCCCCAGCATTTT
D gene: NA
J gene: TRBJ1-5
clone size: once
V gene: TRBV18

CDR3 protein: CASSHRVLSYEQYF
CDR3 DNA: TGTGCCAGCAGCCACAGGGTCCTAAGCTACGAGCAGTACTTC
D gene: NA
J gene: TRBJ2-7
clone size: NA
V gene: TRBV7-8

CDR3 protein: CASSQYGTSGGVPYNEQFF
CDR3 DNA: TGCGCCAGCAGCCAATACGGGACTAGCGGGGGGGTTCCATACAATGAGCAGTTCTTC
D gene: TRBD2
J gene: TRBJ2-1
clone size: NA
V gene: TRBV5-1

CDR3 protein: CASSSREGTLHF
CDR3 DNA: TGTGCCAGTAGTAGCAGGGAGGGGACCCTCCACTTT
D gene: NA
J gene: TRBJ1-6
clone size: NA
V gene: TRBV19

CDR3 protein: CASSEVSVSQHF
CDR3 DNA: TGTGCCAGCAGTGAAGTTTCAGTCTCCCAGCATTTT
D gene: NA
J gene: TRBJ1-5
clone size: NA
V gene: TRBV6-1

CDR3 protein: CASSPLGTSGGYEQFF
CDR3 DNA: TGCGCCAGCAGCCCCCTCGGGACTAGCGGGGGATATGAGCAGTTCTTC
D gene: TRBD2
J gene: TRBJ2-1
clone size: NA
V gene: TRBV4-1

CDR3 protein: CASSPRRGPVREAFF
CDR3 DNA: TGTGCCAGCTCACCACGGAGGGGCCCGGTCCGTGAAGCTTTCTTT
D gene: NA
J gene: TRBJ1-1
clone size: NA
V gene: TRBV18

CDR3 protein: CAIGGFSGTSNYGYTF
CDR3 DNA: TGTGCCATAGGAGGGTTTTCAGGGACCTCTAACTATGGCTACACCTTC
D gene: NA
J gene: TRBJ1-2
clone size: NA
V gene: TRBV6-6

CDR3 protein: CASSQGQGLDEQYF
CDR3 DNA: TGCGCCAGCAGCCAAGGGCAGGGGCTCGACGAGCAGTACTTC
D gene: NA
J gene: TRBJ2-7
clone size: NA
V gene: TRBV4-3

CDR3 protein: CASSKDSLNTGELFF
CDR3 DNA: TGTGCCAGCAGCAAGGACAGCTTGAACACCGGGGAGCTGTTTTTT
D gene: NA
J gene: TRBJ2-2
clone size: NA
V gene: TRBV7-3

CDR3 protein: CASSTGLAGGTTDTQYF
CDR3 DNA: TGCGCCAGCAGCACGGGACTAGCGGGGGGGACCACAGATACGCAGTATTTT
D gene: TRBD2
J gene: TRBJ2-3
clone size: NA
V gene: TRBV5-1

CDR3 protein: CASSTDRGGRYEQYF
CDR3 DNA: TGTGCCAGCAGCACAGACAGGGGCGGTCGGTACGAGCAGTACTTC
D gene: TRBD1
J gene: TRBJ2-7
clone size: NA
V gene: TRBV9

CDR3 protein: CASSEGQGLYTIYF
CDR3 DNA: TGCGCCAGCAGTGAAGGACAGGGGTTGTACACCATATATTTT
D gene: TRBD1
J gene: TRBJ1-3
clone size: NA
V gene: TRBV10-1

CDR3 protein: CASSEEGVGTGELFF
CDR3 DNA: TGTGCCAGCAGTGAAGAAGGGGTGGGGACCGGGGAGCTGTTTTTT
D gene: NA
J gene: TRBJ2-2
clone size: NA
V gene: TRBV2

CDR3 protein: CASSQGEEAYNEQFF
CDR3 DNA: TGCGCCAGCAGCCAAGGGGAGGAGGCTTACAATGAGCAGTTCTTC
D gene: NA
J gene: TRBJ2-1
clone size: NA
V gene: TRBV4-1

CDR3 protein: CASSARGWGYNEQFF
CDR3 DNA: TGTGCCAGCAGTGCCCGGGGGTGGGGATACAATGAGCAGTTCTTC
D gene: NA
J gene: TRBJ2-1
clone size: NA
V gene: TRBV27

CDR3 protein: CASSLGPGGGDEKLFF
CDR3 DNA: TGCGCCAGCAGCCTAGGACCGGGGGGAGGCGATGAAAAACTGTTTTTT
D gene: NA
J gene: TRBJ1-4
clone size: many
V gene: TRBV4-1

CDR3 protein: CATSTPPGTDGIAISPTSGGF
CDR3 DNA: TGTGCCACCAGCACCCCCCCCGGCACGGACGGAATAGCAATCAGCCCCACATCGGGAGGTTTT
D gene: NA
J gene: TRBJ1-5
clone size: NA
V gene: TRBV15

CDR3 protein: CASGSPGQGTYEQYF
CDR3 DNA: TGTGCTAGTGGGTCCCCGGGACAGGGGACCTACGAGCAGTACTTC
D gene: TRBD1
J gene: TRBJ2-7
clone size: NA
V gene: TRBV12-5

CDR3 protein: CASSKRTTGVGGYTF
CDR3 DNA: TGTGCCAGTAGTAAACGAACGACAGGGGTTGGTGGCTACACCTTC
D gene: TRBD1
J gene: TRBJ1-2
clone size: few
V gene: TRBV19

CDR3 protein: CASSQDGGVGGETQYF
CDR3 DNA: TGCGCCAGCAGCCAAGATGGTGGGGTAGGAGGAGAGACCCAGTACTTC
D gene: NA
J gene: TRBJ2-5
clone size: NA
V gene: TRBV4-1

CDR3 protein: CASSVGAVSYEQYF
CDR3 DNA: TGTGCCAGCAGCGTGGGGGCAGTCTCCTACGAGCAGTACTTC
D gene: NA
J gene: TRBJ2-7
clone size: NA
V gene: TRBV9

CDR3 protein: CSEGQLTSTDTQYF
CDR3 DNA: TGCAGCGAGGGACAGCTTACTAGCACAGATACGCAGTATTTT
D gene: TRBD1
J gene: TRBJ2-3
clone size: NA
V gene: TRBV29-1

CDR3 protein: CASSRTSGTGGEQYF
CDR3 DNA: TGTGCCAGCAGCCGTACTTCCGGGACAGGGGGCGAGCAGTACTTC
D gene: TRBD1
J gene: TRBJ2-7
clone size: NA
V gene: TRBV7-2

CDR3 protein: CASSQDLGGPYGYTF
CDR3 DNA: TGTGCCAGCAGCCAAGATCTTGGAGGGCCATATGGCTACACCTTC
D gene: NA
J gene: TRBJ1-2
clone size: NA
V gene: TRBV4-2

CDR3 protein: CASSPTTRASYEQYF
CDR3 DNA: TGTGCCAGCAGTCCTACCACCAGGGCGTCCTACGAGCAGTACTTC
D gene: NA
J gene: TRBJ2-7
clone size: NA
V gene: TRBV25-1

CDR3 protein: CASSRGRLAYSSGANVLTF
CDR3 DNA: TGCGCCAGCAGCCGAGGGAGACTAGCGTACAGCTCTGGGGCCAACGTCCTGACTTTC
D gene: TRBD2
J gene: TRBJ2-6
clone size: NA
V gene: TRBV4-3

CDR3 protein: CAWSDLLAQPQHF
CDR3 DNA: TGTGCCTGGAGTGACCTCCTAGCTCAGCCCCAGCATTTT
D gene: NA
J gene: TRBJ1-5
clone size: NA
V gene: TRBV30

CDR3 protein: CASSSGGGDNEQFF
CDR3 DNA: TGTGCCAGCAGTTCGGGGGGTGGTGACAATGAGCAGTTCTTC
D gene: TRBD2
J gene: TRBJ2-1
clone size: NA
V gene: TRBV6-1

CDR3 protein: CASSVGGSGLTDTQYF
CDR3 DNA: TGTGCCAGCAGCGTAGGTGGTAGCGGGCTGACAGATACGCAGTATTTT
D gene: TRBD2
J gene: TRBJ2-3
clone size: NA
V gene: TRBV9

CDR3 protein: CASSLVAGEGNTEAFF
CDR3 DNA: TGTGCCAGCAGCTTAGTCGCGGGGGAAGGGAACACTGAAGCTTTCTTT
D gene: NA
J gene: TRBJ1-1
clone size: NA
V gene: TRBV7-2

CDR3 protein: CASRPTDRVYNEQFF
CDR3 DNA: TGTGCCAGCAGACCTACGGACAGGGTCTACAATGAGCAGTTCTTC
D gene: TRBD1
J gene: TRBJ2-1
clone size: NA
V gene: TRBV27

CDR3 protein: CASSQLRDSRAEAFF
CDR3 DNA: TGTGCCAGCAGTCAACTTAGGGACAGCAGGGCTGAAGCTTTCTTT
D gene: TRBD1
J gene: TRBJ1-1
clone size: NA
V gene: TRBV25-1

CDR3 protein: CASSYGPDTQYF
CDR3 DNA: TGTGCCAGCAGTTACGGGCCAGATACGCAGTATTTT
D gene: NA
J gene: TRBJ2-3
clone size: NA
V gene: TRBV6-6

CDR3 protein: CASSQDPQTYNEKLFF
CDR3 DNA: TGCGCCAGCAGCCAAGATCCGCAGACTTATAATGAAAAACTGTTTTTT
D gene: NA
J gene: TRBJ1-4
clone size: NA
V gene: TRBV4-3

CDR3 protein: CAISQTGANSPLHF
CDR3 DNA: TGTGCCATCAGCCAGACAGGGGCTAATTCACCCCTCCACTTT
D gene: TRBD1
J gene: TRBJ1-6
clone size: NA
V gene: TRBV10-3

CDR3 protein: CASSTGTGKDGYTF
CDR3 DNA: TGCGCCAGCAGCACCGGGACAGGTAAAGATGGCTACACCTTC
D gene: TRBD1
J gene: TRBJ1-2
clone size: NA
V gene: TRBV4-1

CDR3 protein: CASSSHPGGDGYTF
CDR3 DNA: TGTGCCAGCAGCTCCCATCCAGGGGGCGATGGCTACACCTTC
D gene: TRBD1
J gene: TRBJ1-2
clone size: NA
V gene: TRBV11-2

CDR3 protein: CASSIKGARTEAFF
CDR3 DNA: TGTGCCAGTAGTATTAAGGGGGCGCGGACTGAAGCTTTCTTT
D gene: TRBD1
J gene: TRBJ1-1
clone size: NA
V gene: TRBV19

CDR3 protein: CASSDPGEFFDEQYF
CDR3 DNA: TGTGCCAGCAGCGATCCAGGGGAGTTTTTCGACGAGCAGTACTTC
D gene: NA
J gene: TRBJ2-7
clone size: NA
V gene: TRBV21-1

CDR3 protein: CASTYAGYGYTF
CDR3 DNA: TGTGCCAGCACCTATGCGGGGTATGGCTACACCTTC
D gene: NA
J gene: TRBJ1-2
clone size: NA
V gene: TRBV6-5

CDR3 protein: CATSVPTAGSNQPQHF
CDR3 DNA: TGTGCCACCAGCGTACCTACCGCAGGTAGCAATCAGCCCCAGCATTTT
D gene: NA
J gene: TRBJ1-5
clone size: NA
V gene: TRBV15

CDR3 protein: CAWSWRGGAGELFF
CDR3 DNA: TGTGCCTGGAGTTGGCGGGGGGGCGCCGGGGAGCTGTTTTTT
D gene: TRBD2
J gene: TRBJ2-2
clone size: NA
V gene: TRBV30